These 19 T cell receptor beta chains share one sample of origin, sequenced in a study of blood T cell repertoires in COVID-19. Only in-frame clones appear in the TCRdb table, and some are missing; sequencing was by immunoSEQ multiplex PCR. The table includes 150,000 to 190,000 clones, 75% to 90% detected once. Sequencing input: peripheral blood. The receptors come from a woman between 40 and 55 years old with acute or convalescent COVID-19.

V gene TRBV29-1 combines with J gene TRBJ2-1; D unresolved. The CDR3 extends over 13 amino acids. V was trimmed by 0 bases and J by 11 bases, leaving 14 bases between them. CDR1 is SQVTM, CDR2 ANQGSEA, per germline. CDR3 amino acids: CSVEEMTPNQQFF. The CDR3 coding sequence is TGCAGCGTTGAAGAGATGACTCCTAACCAGCAGTTCTTC.

This rearrangement joins TRBV4-1 to TRBJ2-3; 8 bases align to TRBD2. This CDR3 has 16 residues. Looked up from germline, CDR1 is MGHRA and CDR2 is YSYEKL. Trimming cost V 3 bases and J 2 bases; bases outside gene matches: 7. CDR3 sequence reads: CASSQFPGGDTDTQYF. CDR3 coding DNA: TGCGCCAGCAGCCAGTTTCCGGGGGGGGACACAGATACGCAGTATTTT.

This chain joins TRBV15 and TRBJ2-2, with 7 bases matching TRBD1. CDR3 size: 15 residues. J lost 3 bases, V lost 2 bases, and 3 bases had no gene match. Germline loops: CDR1 LNHNV, CDR2 YYDKDF (reference sequence). The CDR3 coding sequence is TGTGCCACCAGCAGAAAGGGGGCGGACACCGGGGAGCTGTTTTTT. Residues: CATSRKGADTGELFF.

The V call is TRBV7-9, the J call TRBJ2-7; tentatively, D is TRBD2 (7 bases). V dropped 5 bases and J dropped 4 bases, with 15 bases sitting between them. This CDR3 has 14 residues. Germline V lookup: CDR1 SEHNR, CDR2 FQNEAQ (reference sequence). CDR3 nucleotide sequence: TGTGCCAGCAGCCCGAGGGGGGGCGCATACGAGCAGTACTTC. Translation: CASSPRGGAYEQYF. Based on the CDR3 plus reference TRBV7-9 and TRBJ2-7, the full variable domain is DTGVSQNPRHKITKRGQNVTFRCDPISEHNRLYWYRQTLGQGPEFLTYFQNEAQLEKSRLLSDRFSAERPKGSFSTLEIQRTEQGDSAMYLCASSPRGGAYEQYFGPGTRLTVT.

This chain links TRBV7-3 with TRBJ2-1, with a tentative D call TRBD2 (5 bases). V lost 5 bases to trimming and J lost 0 bases, with 17 bases between them. The CDR3 has 17 residues. Germline V lookup: CDR1 SGHTA, CDR2 FQGTGA. CDR3 sequence reads: CASSPARGPSSYNEQFF. In DNA form, the CDR3 reads TGTGCCAGCAGCCCGGCGCGCGGGCCAAGCTCCTACAATGAGCAGTTCTTC.

The chain combines TRBV7-2 with TRBJ2-3, with 7 bases fitting TRBD2. Germline CDR1 SGHTA, CDR2 FQGNSA. With V trimmed by 7 bases and J by 0 bases, 16 bases remained unmatched. The CDR3 totals 18 residues. CDR3 residues: CASTQRPPSGTSTDTQYF. The CDR3 DNA sequence: TGTGCCAGCACTCAAAGACCCCCCAGCGGGACTAGCACAGATACGCAGTATTTT.

V and J are TRBV6-5 and TRBJ2-1; 7 bases are shared with TRBD1. V dropped 2 bases and J dropped 5; count of bases not matched to a gene: 6. Germline assignment: CDR1 MNHEY and CDR2 SVGAGI. The CDR3 length is 15 residues. The DNA for the CDR3 is TGTGCCAGCAGTTACGCCGACAGGGCTAACAATGAGCAGTTCTTC. It translates to CASSYADRANNEQFF.

Turning to this clone: This CDR3 is also generated by other DNA sequences in the sample. This sequence joins TRBV27 and TRBJ2-7; the D gene is possibly TRBD1 (5 bases). V lost 3 bases, J lost 2 bases, and 8 bases lay in between. Germline loops: CDR1 MNHEY, CDR2 SMNVEV (reference sequence). The CDR3 runs to 13 residues. CDR3: CASSLDTTYEQYF. CDR3 in DNA: TGTGCCAGCAGTTTGGACACTACCTACGAGCAGTACTTC.

With regard to this clone: One end of the junction is discordant with germline, which a read error may explain. V usage is TRBV2 and J usage is TRBJ1-1, with TRBD1 matching 7 bases. Germline assignment: CDR1 SNHLY and CDR2 FYNNEI. There are 17 residues in the CDR3. Here the CDR3 DNA reads TGTGCCAGCAGTCAAGCACCCACAGGGGCCGGTTTGGGGGAAGCTTTCTTT. Translating gives CASSQAPTGAGLGEAFF.

The CDR3 DNA follows: TGTGCCAGCAGCATTAAAGGGGGCGAGACCCAGTACTTC. It translates to CASSIKGGETQYF. This rearrangement joins TRBV7-9 to TRBJ2-5; 7 nucleotides line up with TRBD1. Trimming took 5 bases from V and 5 from J; bases not matched to a gene: 5. Germline V lookup: CDR1 SEHNR, CDR2 FQNEAQ (reference sequence). The CDR3 contains 13 residues. Supplemented by reference TRBV7-9 and TRBJ2-5, the full variable domain reads DTGVSQNPRHKITKRGQNVTFRCDPISEHNRLYWYRQTLGQGPEFLTYFQNEAQLEKSRLLSDRFSAERPKGSFSTLEIQRTEQGDSAMYLCASSIKGGETQYFGPGTRLLVL.

This chain links TRBV5-4 with TRBJ1-1; D not resolved. The CDR3 length is 15 residues. Germline values: CDR1 SGHNT, CDR2 YYREEE (reference sequence). V lost 1 base and J 2 bases, leaving 12 bases between the germline ends. Here the CDR3 reads CASSLNGRDNTEAFF. CDR3 sequence (DNA): TGTGCCAGCAGCTTGAATGGCCGGGATAACACTGAAGCTTTCTTT.

The chain carries TRBV7-2 and TRBJ2-6, with D tentatively TRBD1 (6 bases). Germline loops: CDR1 SGHTA, CDR2 FQGNSA. The V end lost 1 base, the J end lost 3 bases, and 19 bases lay between the germline ends. CDR3 size: 19 residues. CDR3 protein: CASSLVLDSKTFGANVLTF. CDR3 nucleotide sequence: TGTGCCAGCAGCTTAGTCCTGGACAGCAAGACTTTTGGGGCCAACGTCCTGACTTTC.

The genes are TRBV19 and TRBJ2-3; 7 positions match TRBD1. V was clipped by 4 bases and J by 1 base; unmatched bases: 8. CDR3 length: 16 residues. The germline CDR1 and CDR2 sequences are LNHDA and SQIVND (reference sequence). In nucleotides, the CDR3 is TGTGCCAGTAGTACCAACTCCGGACAGGGCACAGATACGCAGTATTTT. Translation: CASSTNSGQGTDTQYF.

This clone was counted once. The chain joins TRBV15 to TRBJ1-5; maybe TRBD1 (5 bases). Trimming took off 3 bases at V and 4 bases at J, with 7 bases between the two ends. Germline assignment: CDR1 LNHNV and CDR2 YYDKDF (reference sequence). This CDR3 is 13 amino acids long. The CDR3 reads CATSRGLNQPQHF. Here the CDR3 DNA reads TGTGCCACCAGCAGGGGACTAAATCAGCCCCAGCATTTT. The full variable domain, rest sourced from reference TRBV15 and TRBJ1-5, is DAMVIQNPRYQVTQFGKPVTLSCSQTLNHNVMYWYQQKSSQAPKLLFHYYDKDFNNEADTPDNFQSRRPNTSFCFLDIRSPGLGDTAMYLCATSRGLNQPQHFGDGTRLSIL.

V is TRBV14 and J is TRBJ2-3; tentatively, D is TRBD1 (6 bases). V lost 4 bases, J lost 5 bases, and 16 bases lay in between. In germline, CDR1 is SGHDN, CDR2 FVKESK. CDR3 length: 15 amino acids. CDR3 coding DNA: TGTGCCAGCAGCCGCATCGACAGGTTCGAAGATACGCAGTATTTT. As protein: CASSRIDRFEDTQYF. The whole variable domain, remainder taken from reference TRBV14 and TRBJ2-3, is EAGVTQFPSHSVIEKGQTVTLRCDPISGHDNLYWYRRVMGKEIKFLLHFVKESKQDESGMPNNRFLAERTGGTYSTLKVQPAELEDSGVYFCASSRIDRFEDTQYFGPGTRLTVL.

The CDR3 DNA reads as TGTGCCAGCAGATCCCCGGGACAGGGGGCTCACGAGCAGTACTTC. Amino acids: CASRSPGQGAHEQYF. The chain uses TRBV6-5 and TRBJ2-7, with 12 bases aligning to TRBD1. The ends lost 6 bases at V and 5 bases at J; junction bases unmatched: 8. This CDR3 comprises 15 residues. Per germline, CDR1 MNHEY and CDR2 SVGAGI.

This chain joins TRBV20-1 and TRBJ2-7; the D gene is possibly TRBD1 (5 bases). Trimming took off 8 bases at V and 6 bases at J, with 14 bases between the two ends. CDR3 length: 11 amino acids. From germline, CDR1 is DFQATT and CDR2 SNEGSKA (reference sequence). The CDR3 sequence is CSPQGRGEQYF. CDR3 in DNA: TGCAGTCCGCAGGGTAGGGGCGAGCAGTACTTC.

This rearrangement joins TRBV19 to TRBJ2-4; D perhaps matches TRBD2 (5 bases). The CDR3 sequence is 15 residues long. Trimming left V 3 bases short and J 2 bases short, with 11 bases between. Germline CDR1 reads LNHDA; CDR2 reads SQIVND (reference sequence). CDR3 sequence reads: CASSIVAGTKNIQYF. In DNA form, the CDR3 reads TGTGCCAGTAGTATCGTGGCGGGCACCAAAAACATTCAGTACTTC.

The rearrangement links TRBV3-1 (or the pseudogene TRBV3-2) to TRBJ2-1; D remains ambiguous. This CDR3 region has 16 residues. Per the germline V gene, CDR1 is LGHDT and CDR2 is YNNKEL (reference sequence). The V and J ends lost 4 bases and 0 bases respectively, with 13 bases between them. The CDR3 loop is CASSPSHSSSYNEQFF. The DNA for the CDR3 is TGTGCCAGCAGCCCATCCCACTCGAGCTCCTACAATGAGCAGTTCTTC.